This entry describes one T cell receptor (beta chain). This clone was detected a few times. Its specific antigen is unknown. No clone much larger than this one lies a single base away; base qualities are absent. The data were taken from a study of OX40 agonist ivuxolimab in advanced cancers. With respect to the entire study: The costimulatory receptor OX40 (CD134) was targeted by ivuxolimab, a fully human IgG2 agonistic monoclonal antibody. Peripheral TCRbeta sequencing aimed to test whether ivuxolimab altered TCR sequence diversity and caused clonal T-cell expansion. Among the approximately 50 dose-escalation patients, about 19 had hepatocellular carcinoma, about 15 melanoma, 9 renal cell carcinoma and 9 head and neck cancer. Intravenous ivuxolimab was administered to patients every 2 weeks at six dose levels: 0.01, 0.1, 0.3, 1.5, 3 and 10 mg/kg. Patients were allowed to have had prior anti-PD-1, anti-PD-L1 or anti-CTLA-4 therapy, and approximately 40% of the dose-escalation patients had previously received checkpoint inhibitors. The monotherapy dose-escalation portion (N of about 52 patients) of the phase I ivuxolimab trial is reported in the paper. In the dose-escalation cohort, 70% to 85% of patients were male, and the mean age was approximately 60 years, with a range of roughly 20 to 79. Partial responses occurred in three dose-escalation patients: two with cutaneous melanoma and one with hepatocellular carcinoma. The full study reports these points: In the 0.1-3.0 mg/kg groups, partial responders had among the lowest normalized peripheral clonal expansion, particularly in CD8+ T cells. Low levels of normalized T-cell clonal expansion were also shown by some nonresponding patients. Clonal expansion of both CD4+ and CD8+ blood T cells was observed from baseline to week 6 at doses 0.1 to 3.0 mg/kg. The antigen specificity of the clonally expanded peripheral T cells was not determined. On average, CD8+ T cells showed more expanded clones than CD4+ T cells after ivuxolimab.

The trial excluded patients who had a history of autoimmune disease or were on systemic immunosuppression. Peripheral blood for TCR sequencing was collected from all dose cohorts at baseline, on cycle 4 day 1, and on cycle 7 day 1. The samples were taken from a phase I, first-in-human, multicenter, open-label dose-escalation trial of ivuxolimab. Adults with locally advanced or metastatic melanoma, renal cell carcinoma, hepatocellular carcinoma or head and neck squamous cell carcinoma were enrolled in the trial. CD4+ and CD8+ T cells were sorted separately from peripheral blood before TCR sequencing. Genomic DNA was isolated from the sorted cells so that the TCRbeta CDR3 region could be sequenced. TCRbeta CDR3 regions were sequenced using the immunoSEQ Assay. The table was pulled from immuneACCESS by TCRdb, which kept in-frame rearrangements only. Such tables lose some clones; where checked, under half of the loss comes from unresolved V genes, and the rest has no known cause. The sample profile shows about 110,000 clones; around 93% of them were found once. The ten largest clones represent approximately 0.69% of the sample.

V was cut back by 4 bases and J by 5 bases, leaving a gap of 11 bases between them. CDR1 and CDR2 are drawn from the germline V gene: SGDLS, YYNGEE. From its cysteine to its phenylalanine, the CDR3 spans 13 amino acids. Of the read, only the CDR3 DNA is kept; its 39 bases are in frame from base 1. This material consisted of CD4+ or CD8+ T cells sorted from blood, taken in a trial of the OX40 agonist ivuxolimab. The clonotype was recovered from an adult with an advanced solid tumor such as melanoma, head and neck, liver or kidney cancer. This chain joins TRBV9 to TRBJ2-3, with no D gene named confidently. Read as DNA, the sequence is TGTGCCAGCAGCCCGCAACCAGGAGATACGCAGTATTTT. This sequence encodes CASSPQPGDTQYF.